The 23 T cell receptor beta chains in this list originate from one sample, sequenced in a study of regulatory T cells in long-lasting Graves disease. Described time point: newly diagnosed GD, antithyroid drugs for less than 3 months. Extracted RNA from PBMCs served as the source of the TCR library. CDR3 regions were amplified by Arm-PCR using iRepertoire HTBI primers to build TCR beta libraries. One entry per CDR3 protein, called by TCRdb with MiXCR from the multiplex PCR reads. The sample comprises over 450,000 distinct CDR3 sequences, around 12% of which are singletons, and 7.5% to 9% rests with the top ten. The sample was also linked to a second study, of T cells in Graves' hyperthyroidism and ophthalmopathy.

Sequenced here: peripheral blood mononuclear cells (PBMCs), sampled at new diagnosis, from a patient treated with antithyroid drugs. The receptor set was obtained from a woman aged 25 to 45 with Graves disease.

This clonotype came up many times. The CDR3 DNA sequence: TGTGCCATCAGTGAGTGGCAGGCCGCTTCTGAAGCTTTCTTT. Translating gives CAISEWQAASEAFF. The V and J genes are TRBV10-3 and TRBJ1-1; D is uncertain. The V gene lost 1 base and the J gene lost 6 bases, with 12 bases spanning the gap. This CDR3 region has 14 residues. Per germline, CDR1 ENHRY and CDR2 SYGVKD.

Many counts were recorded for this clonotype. CDR3 sequence: CASSFTTGTYEQYF. The CDR3 nucleotides read TGCGCCAGCAGCTTTACGACAGGGACCTACGAGCAGTACTTC. This rearrangement joins TRBV4-3 to TRBJ2-7; 7 positions agree with TRBD1. The CDR3 contains 14 residues. V dropped 5 bases and J dropped 2; count of bases not matched to a gene: 6. Germline CDR1 is LGHNA and CDR2 is YSLEER.

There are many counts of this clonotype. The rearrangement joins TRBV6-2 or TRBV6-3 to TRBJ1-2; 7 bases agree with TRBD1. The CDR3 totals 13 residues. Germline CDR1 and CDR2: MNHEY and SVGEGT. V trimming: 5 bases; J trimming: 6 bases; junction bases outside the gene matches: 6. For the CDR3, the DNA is TGTGCCAGCAGTAACAGGGGAGGGGATGGCTACACCTTC. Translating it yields CASSNRGGDGYTF.

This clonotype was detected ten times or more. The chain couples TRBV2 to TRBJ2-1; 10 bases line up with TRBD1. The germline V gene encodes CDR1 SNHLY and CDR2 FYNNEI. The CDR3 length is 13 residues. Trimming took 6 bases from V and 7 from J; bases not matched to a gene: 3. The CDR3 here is CASSPGQGNEQFF. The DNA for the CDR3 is TGTGCCAGCAGCCCGGGACAGGGGAATGAGCAGTTCTTC. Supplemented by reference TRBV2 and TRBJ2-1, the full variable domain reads EPEVTQTPSHQVTQMGQEVILRCVPISNHLYFYWYRQILGQKVEFLVSFYNNEISEKSEIFDDQFSVERPDGSNFTLKIRSTKLEDSAMYFCASSPGQGNEQFFGPGTRLTVL.

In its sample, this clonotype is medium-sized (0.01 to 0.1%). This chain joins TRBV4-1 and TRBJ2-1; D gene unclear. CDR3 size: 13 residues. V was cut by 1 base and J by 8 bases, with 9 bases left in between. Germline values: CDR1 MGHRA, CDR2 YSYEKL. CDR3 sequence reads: CASSQVYSYEQFF. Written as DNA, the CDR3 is TGCGCCAGCAGCCAAGTTTATTCGTATGAGCAGTTCTTC.

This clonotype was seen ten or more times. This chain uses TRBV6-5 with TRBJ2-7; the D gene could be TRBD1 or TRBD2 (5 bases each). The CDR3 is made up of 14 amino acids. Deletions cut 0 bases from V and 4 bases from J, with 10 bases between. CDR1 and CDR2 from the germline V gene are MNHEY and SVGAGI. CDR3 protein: CASSYSRQRYEQYF. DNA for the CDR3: TGTGCCAGCAGTTACTCGAGACAGCGGTACGAGCAGTACTTC.

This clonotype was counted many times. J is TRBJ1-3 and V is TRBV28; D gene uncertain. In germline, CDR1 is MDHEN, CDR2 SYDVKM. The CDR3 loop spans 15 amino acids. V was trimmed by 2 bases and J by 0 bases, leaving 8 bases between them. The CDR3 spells CASSLAQTSGNTIYF. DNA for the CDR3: TGTGCCAGCAGTTTAGCTCAGACCTCTGGAAACACCATATATTTT.

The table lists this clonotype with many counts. Here the CDR3 DNA reads TGTGCCAGCAGTCTTACCGGGGCCATAGGCCGGAACACTGAAGCTTTCTTT. Its translation: CASSLTGAIGRNTEAFF. The genes are TRBV2 and TRBJ1-1, with a weak D call TRBD1 (5 bases). CDR3 length: 17 amino acids. Germline CDR1 reads SNHLY; CDR2 reads FYNNEI. The V gene lost 5 bases and the J gene lost 1 base, with 20 bases spanning the gap.

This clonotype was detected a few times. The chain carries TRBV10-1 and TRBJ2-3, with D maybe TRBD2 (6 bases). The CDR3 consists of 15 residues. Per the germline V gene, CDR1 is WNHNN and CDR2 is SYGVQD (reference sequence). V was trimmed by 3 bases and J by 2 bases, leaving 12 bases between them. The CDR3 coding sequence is TGCGCCAGCAGTGACAAGCCGGGAGCCACAGATACGCAGTATTTT. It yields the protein CASSDKPGATDTQYF.

The CDR3 DNA sequence: TGTGCCACCAGCAGGACCCTGGGACTGTCCTACAATGAGCAGTTCTTC. Translating it yields CATSRTLGLSYNEQFF. V gene TRBV15 combines with J gene TRBJ2-1; TRBD2 might be the D (6 bases). The CDR3 extends over 16 amino acids. Deletions cut 3 bases from V and 1 base from J, with 13 bases between. The germline V gene has CDR1 LNHNV and CDR2 YYDKDF (reference sequence).

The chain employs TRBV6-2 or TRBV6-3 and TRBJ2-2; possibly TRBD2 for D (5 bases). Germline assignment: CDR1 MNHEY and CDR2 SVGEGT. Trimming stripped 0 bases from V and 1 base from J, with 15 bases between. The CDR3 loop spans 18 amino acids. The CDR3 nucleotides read TGTGCCAGCAGTTACTCGAGAGCTAGACTACTGAACACCGGGGAGCTGTTTTTT. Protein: CASSYSRARLLNTGELFF.

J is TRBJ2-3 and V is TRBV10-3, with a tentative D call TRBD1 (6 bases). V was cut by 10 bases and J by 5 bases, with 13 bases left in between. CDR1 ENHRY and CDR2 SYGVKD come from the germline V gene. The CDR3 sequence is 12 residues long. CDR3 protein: CATKQGQDTQYF. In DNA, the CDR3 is TGTGCCACGAAACAGGGTCAAGATACGCAGTATTTT.

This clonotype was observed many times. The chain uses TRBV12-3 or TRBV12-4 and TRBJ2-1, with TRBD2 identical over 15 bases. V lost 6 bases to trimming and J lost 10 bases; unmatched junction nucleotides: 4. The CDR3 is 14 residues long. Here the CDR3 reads CASRRTSGRDEQFF. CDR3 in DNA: TGTGCCAGCAGGCGGACTAGCGGGAGGGACGAGCAGTTCTTC.

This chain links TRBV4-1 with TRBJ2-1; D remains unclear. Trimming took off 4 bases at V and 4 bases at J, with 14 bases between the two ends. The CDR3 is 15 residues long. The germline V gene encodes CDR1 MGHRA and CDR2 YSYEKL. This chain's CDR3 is CASSLALAQYNEQFF. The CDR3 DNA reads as TGCGCCAGCAGCCTGGCCCTTGCGCAATACAATGAGCAGTTCTTC.

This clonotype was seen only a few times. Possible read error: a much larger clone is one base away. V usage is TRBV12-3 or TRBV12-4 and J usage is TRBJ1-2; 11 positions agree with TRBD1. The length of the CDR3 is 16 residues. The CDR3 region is CASSLAGTGGNYGYAF. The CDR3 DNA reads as TGTGCCAGCAGTTTAGCGGGGACAGGGGGAAACTATGGCTACGCCTTC.

The CDR3 here is CAWTPAGRGEKLFF. DNA of the CDR3: TGTGCCTGGACCCCGGCAGGGCGCGGTGAAAAACTGTTTTTT. The V call is TRBV30, the J call TRBJ1-4, with D possibly being TRBD1 (5 bases). The CDR3 totals 14 residues. The V gene lost 4 bases and the J gene lost 7 bases, with 16 bases spanning the gap. Per the germline V gene, CDR1 is GTSNPN and CDR2 is SVGIG (reference sequence).

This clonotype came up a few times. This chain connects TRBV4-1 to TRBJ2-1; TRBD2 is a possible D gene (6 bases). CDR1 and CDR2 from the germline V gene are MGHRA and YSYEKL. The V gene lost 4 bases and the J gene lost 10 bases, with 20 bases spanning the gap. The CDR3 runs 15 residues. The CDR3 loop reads CASSPIGGEEWEQFF. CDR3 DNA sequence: TGCGCCAGCAGCCCGATAGGAGGGGAGGAGTGGGAGCAGTTCTTC.

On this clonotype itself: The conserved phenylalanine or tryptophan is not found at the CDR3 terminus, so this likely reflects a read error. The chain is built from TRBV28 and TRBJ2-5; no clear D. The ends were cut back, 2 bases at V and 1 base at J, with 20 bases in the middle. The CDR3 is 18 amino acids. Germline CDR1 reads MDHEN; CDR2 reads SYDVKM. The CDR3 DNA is TGTGCCAGCAGTTTAGCCCCCGCCCTTAGATCTATCCAAGAGACCCAGTACCTC. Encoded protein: CASSLAPALRSIQETQYL.

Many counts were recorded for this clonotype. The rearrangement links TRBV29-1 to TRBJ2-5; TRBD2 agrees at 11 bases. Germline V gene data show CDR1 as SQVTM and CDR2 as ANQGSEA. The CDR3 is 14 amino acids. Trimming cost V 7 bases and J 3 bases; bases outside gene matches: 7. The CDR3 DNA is TGCAGCGCGCTGGGACTAGCGGAGAAAGAGACCCAGTACTTC. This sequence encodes CSALGLAEKETQYF. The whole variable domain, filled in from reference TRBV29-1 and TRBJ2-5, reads SAVISQKPSRDICQRGTSLTIQCQVDSQVTMMFWYRQQPGQSLTLIATANQGSEATYESGFVIDKFPISRPNLTFSTLTVSNMSPEDSSIYLCSALGLAEKETQYFGPGTRLLVL.

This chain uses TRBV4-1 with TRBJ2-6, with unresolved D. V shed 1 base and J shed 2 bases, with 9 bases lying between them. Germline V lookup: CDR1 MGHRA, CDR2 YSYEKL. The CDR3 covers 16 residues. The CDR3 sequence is CASSQGLVTGANVLTF. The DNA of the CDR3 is TGCGCCAGCAGCCAAGGTCTAGTTACTGGGGCCAACGTCCTGACTTTC.

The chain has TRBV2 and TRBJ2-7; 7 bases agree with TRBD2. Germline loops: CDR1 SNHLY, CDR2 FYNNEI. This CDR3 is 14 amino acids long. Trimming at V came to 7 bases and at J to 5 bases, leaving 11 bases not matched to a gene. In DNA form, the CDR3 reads TGTGCCAGCATGCTCGCTAGCGGCACCCACGAGCAGTACTTC. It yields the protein CASMLASGTHEQYF.

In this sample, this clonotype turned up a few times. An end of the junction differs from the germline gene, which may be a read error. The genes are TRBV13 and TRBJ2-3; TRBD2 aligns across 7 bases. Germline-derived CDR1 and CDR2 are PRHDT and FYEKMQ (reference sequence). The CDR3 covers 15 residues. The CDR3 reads CASSSHGGETDTQCF. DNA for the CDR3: TGTGCCAGCAGCTCCCATGGGGGGGAAACAGATACGCAGTGTTTT.

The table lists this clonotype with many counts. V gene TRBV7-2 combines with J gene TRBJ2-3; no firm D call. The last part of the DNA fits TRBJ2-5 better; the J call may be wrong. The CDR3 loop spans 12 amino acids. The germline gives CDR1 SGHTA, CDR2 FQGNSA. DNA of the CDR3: TGTGCCAGCAGCTTTAGTATCAAGACCCAGTACTTC. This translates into CASSFSIKTQYF.